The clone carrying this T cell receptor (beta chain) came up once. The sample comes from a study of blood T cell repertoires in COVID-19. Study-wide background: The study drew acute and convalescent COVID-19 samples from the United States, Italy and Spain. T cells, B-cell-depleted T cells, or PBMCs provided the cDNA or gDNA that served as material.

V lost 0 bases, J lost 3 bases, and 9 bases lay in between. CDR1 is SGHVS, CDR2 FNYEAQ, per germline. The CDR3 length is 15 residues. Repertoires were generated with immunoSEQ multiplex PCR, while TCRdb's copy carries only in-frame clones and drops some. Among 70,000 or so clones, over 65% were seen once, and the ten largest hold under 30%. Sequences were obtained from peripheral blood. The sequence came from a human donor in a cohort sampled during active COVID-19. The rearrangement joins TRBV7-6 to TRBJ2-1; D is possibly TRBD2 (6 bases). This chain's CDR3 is CASSLAASDYNEQFF. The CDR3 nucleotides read TGTGCCAGCAGCTTAGCGGCTAGCGACTACAATGAGCAGTTCTTC.